This T cell receptor beta chain stems from a study of T cells in localized non-small cell lung cancer. Regarding the study as a whole: Peak T cell clonality was found in uninvolved adjacent lung, exceeding tumor.

The J segment lost 1 base and the V segment lost 11 bases, leaving 8 bases of the junction unmatched. There are 14 residues in the CDR3. Germline V gene data show CDR1 as LNHDA and CDR2 as SQIVND (reference sequence). For this clone: Its target is unknown.

The assay was immunoSEQ multiplex PCR, and TCRdb's table has in-frame clones only and misses some. The data show tens of thousands of clones, more than 75% seen once. Sequencing was performed on peripheral blood, taken before any cancer treatment. This sequence joins TRBV19 and TRBJ2-3; 8 nucleotides agree with TRBD2. This sequence was found in a woman aged 35 to 70 with stage I squamous cell lung carcinoma. The CDR3 DNA sequence: TGTGCCTCGCATGTAGCGGGACGCACAGATACGCAGTATTTT. It encodes CASHVAGRTDTQYF.